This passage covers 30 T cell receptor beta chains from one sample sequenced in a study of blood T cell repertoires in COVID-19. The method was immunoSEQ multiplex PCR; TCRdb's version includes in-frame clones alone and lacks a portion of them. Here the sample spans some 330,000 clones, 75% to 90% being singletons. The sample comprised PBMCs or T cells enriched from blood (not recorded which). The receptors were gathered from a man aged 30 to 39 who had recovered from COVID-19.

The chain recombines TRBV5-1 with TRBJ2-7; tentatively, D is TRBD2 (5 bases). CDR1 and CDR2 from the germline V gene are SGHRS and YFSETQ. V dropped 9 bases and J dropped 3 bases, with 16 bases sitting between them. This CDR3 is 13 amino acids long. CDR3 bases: TGCGCCACCTCCCCCGGGATAAACTACGAGCAGTACTTC. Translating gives CATSPGINYEQYF.

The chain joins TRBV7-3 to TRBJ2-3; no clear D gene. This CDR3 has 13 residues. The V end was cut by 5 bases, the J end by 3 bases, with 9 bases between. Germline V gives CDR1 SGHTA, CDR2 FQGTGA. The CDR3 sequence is CASSKAPTDTQYF. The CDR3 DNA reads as TGTGCCAGCAGCAAAGCCCCTACAGATACGCAGTATTTT.

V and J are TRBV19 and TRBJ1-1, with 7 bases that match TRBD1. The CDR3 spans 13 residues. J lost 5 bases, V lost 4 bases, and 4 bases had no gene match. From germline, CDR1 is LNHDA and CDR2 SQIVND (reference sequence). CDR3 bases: TGTGCCAGTAGTACGGACAGGCGGACTGAAGCTTTCTTT. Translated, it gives CASSTDRRTEAFF.

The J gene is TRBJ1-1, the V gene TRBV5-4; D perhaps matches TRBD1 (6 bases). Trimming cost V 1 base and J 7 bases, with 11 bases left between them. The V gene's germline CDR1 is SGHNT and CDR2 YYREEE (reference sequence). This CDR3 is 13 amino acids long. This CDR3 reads CASSLMGAVEAFF. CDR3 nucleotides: TGTGCCAGCAGCTTGATGGGGGCTGTTGAAGCTTTCTTT.

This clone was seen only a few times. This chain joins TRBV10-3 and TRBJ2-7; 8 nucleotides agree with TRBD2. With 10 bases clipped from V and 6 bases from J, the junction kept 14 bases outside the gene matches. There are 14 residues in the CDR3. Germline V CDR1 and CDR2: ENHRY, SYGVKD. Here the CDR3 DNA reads TGTGCCACCCGTTCAGCAGGGGCGGGAGGCGAGCAGTACTTC. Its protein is CATRSAGAGGEQYF.

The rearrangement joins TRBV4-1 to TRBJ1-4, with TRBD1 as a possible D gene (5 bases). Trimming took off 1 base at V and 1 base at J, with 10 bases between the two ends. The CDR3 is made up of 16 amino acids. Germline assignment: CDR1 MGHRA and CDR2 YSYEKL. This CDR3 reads CASSQAGRGTNEKLFF. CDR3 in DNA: TGCGCCAGCAGCCAAGCCGGAAGGGGAACTAATGAAAAACTGTTTTTT.

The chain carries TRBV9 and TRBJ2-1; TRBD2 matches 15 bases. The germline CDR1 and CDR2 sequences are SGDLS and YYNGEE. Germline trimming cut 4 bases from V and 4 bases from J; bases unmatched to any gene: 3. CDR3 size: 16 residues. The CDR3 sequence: CASSWTSGGAYNEQFF. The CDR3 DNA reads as TGTGCCAGCAGCTGGACTAGCGGGGGGGCTTACAATGAGCAGTTCTTC. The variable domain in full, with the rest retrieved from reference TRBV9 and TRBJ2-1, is DSGVTQTPKHLITATGQRVTLRCSPRSGDLSVYWYQQSLDQGLQFLIQYYNGEERAKGNILERFSAQQFPDLHSELNLSSLELGDSALYFCASSWTSGGAYNEQFFGPGTRLTVL.

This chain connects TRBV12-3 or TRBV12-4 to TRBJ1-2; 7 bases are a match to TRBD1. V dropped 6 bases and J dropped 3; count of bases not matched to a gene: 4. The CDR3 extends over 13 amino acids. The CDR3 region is CASRIDRDYGYTF. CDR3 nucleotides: TGTGCCAGCAGGATCGACAGGGACTATGGCTACACCTTC.

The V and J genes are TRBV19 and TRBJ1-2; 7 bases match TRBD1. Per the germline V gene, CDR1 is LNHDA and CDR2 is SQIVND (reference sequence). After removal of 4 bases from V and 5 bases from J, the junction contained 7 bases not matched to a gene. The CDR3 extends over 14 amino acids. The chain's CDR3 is CASSTTGAGYGYTF. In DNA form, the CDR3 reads TGTGCCAGTAGTACAACAGGGGCTGGATATGGCTACACCTTC. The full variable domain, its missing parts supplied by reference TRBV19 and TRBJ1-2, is DGGITQSPKYLFRKEGQNVTLSCEQNLNHDAMYWYRQDPGQGLRLIYYSQIVNDFQKGDIAEGYSVSREKKESFPLTVTSAQKNPTAFYLCASSTTGAGYGYTFGSGTRLTVV.

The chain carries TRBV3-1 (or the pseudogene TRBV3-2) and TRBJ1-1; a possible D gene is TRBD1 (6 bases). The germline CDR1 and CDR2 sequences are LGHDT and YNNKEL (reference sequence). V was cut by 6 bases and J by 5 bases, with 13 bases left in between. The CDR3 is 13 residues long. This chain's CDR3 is CASRTNRETEAFF. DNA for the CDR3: TGTGCCAGCAGAACCAACAGGGAAACTGAAGCTTTCTTT.

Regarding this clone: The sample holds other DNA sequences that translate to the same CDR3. The CDR3 nucleotides are TGCGCCAGCAGCTTCGACGGAGGGAACACTGAAGCTTTCTTT. It translates to CASSFDGGNTEAFF. The chain uses TRBV5-1 and TRBJ1-1, with D unclear. V shed 2 bases and J shed 1 base, with 9 bases lying between them. The CDR3 runs to 14 residues. Germline-derived CDR1 and CDR2 are SGHRS and YFSETQ.

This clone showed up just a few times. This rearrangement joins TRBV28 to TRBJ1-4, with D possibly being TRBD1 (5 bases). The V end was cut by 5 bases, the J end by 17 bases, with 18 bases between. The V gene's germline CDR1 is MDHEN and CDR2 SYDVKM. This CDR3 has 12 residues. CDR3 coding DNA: TGTGCCAGCAGTGACACCTACCACGGGACTTTTTTT. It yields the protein CASSDTYHGTFF.

CDR3 in amino acids: CASTGQDTDTQYF. CDR3 sequence (DNA): TGCGCCAGCACTGGACAAGATACAGATACGCAGTATTTT. The chain uses TRBV10-1 and TRBJ2-3, with a tentative D call TRBD1 (5 bases). V lost 7 bases and J lost 3, with 11 bases in between. Germline V gives CDR1 WNHNN, CDR2 SYGVQD (reference sequence). CDR3 size: 13 residues.

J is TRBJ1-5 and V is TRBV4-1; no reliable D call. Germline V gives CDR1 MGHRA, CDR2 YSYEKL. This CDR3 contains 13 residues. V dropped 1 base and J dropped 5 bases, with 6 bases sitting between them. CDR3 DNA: TGCGCCAGCAGCCAAGGTCAGGATCAGCCCCAGCATTTT. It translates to CASSQGQDQPQHF.

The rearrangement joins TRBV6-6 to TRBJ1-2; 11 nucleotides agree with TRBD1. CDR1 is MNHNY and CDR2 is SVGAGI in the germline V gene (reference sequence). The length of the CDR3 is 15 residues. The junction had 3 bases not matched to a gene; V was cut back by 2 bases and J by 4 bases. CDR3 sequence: CASSYGGTGGYGYTF. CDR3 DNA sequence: TGTGCCAGCAGTTACGGTGGGACAGGGGGCTATGGCTACACCTTC.

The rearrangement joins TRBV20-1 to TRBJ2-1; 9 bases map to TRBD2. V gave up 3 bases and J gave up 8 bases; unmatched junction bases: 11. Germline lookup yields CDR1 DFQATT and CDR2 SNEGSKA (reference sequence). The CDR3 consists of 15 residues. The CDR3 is CSASSLGLAGDEQFF. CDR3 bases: TGCAGTGCTAGTTCGCTGGGACTAGCTGGCGATGAGCAGTTCTTC.

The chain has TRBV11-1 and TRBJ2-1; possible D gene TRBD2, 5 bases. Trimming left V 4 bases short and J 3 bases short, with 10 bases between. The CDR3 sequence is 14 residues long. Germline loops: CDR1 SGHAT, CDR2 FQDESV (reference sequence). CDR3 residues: CASSSRGGYNEQFF. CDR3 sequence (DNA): TGTGCCAGCAGCTCACGGGGTGGCTACAATGAGCAGTTCTTC. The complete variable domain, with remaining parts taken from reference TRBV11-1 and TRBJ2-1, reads EAEVAQSPRYKITEKSQAVAFWCDPISGHATLYWYRQILGQGPELLVQFQDESVVDDSQLPKDRFSAERLKGVDSTLKIQPAELGDSAMYLCASSSRGGYNEQFFGPGTRLTVL.

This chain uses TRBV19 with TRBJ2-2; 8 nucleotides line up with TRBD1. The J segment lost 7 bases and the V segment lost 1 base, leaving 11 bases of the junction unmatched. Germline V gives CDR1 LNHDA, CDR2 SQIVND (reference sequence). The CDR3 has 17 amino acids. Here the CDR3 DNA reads TGTGCCAGTAGTATAGTCGGACAGGGAGGCGTTGGCGGGGAGCTGTTTTTT. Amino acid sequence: CASSIVGQGGVGGELFF.

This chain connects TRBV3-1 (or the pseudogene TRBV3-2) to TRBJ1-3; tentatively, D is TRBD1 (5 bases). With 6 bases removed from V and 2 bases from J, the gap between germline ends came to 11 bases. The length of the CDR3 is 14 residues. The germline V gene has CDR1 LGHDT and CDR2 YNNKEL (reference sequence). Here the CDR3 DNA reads TGTGCCAGCAGTCGGGCAGGGACTGGAAACACCATATATTTT. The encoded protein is CASSRAGTGNTIYF.

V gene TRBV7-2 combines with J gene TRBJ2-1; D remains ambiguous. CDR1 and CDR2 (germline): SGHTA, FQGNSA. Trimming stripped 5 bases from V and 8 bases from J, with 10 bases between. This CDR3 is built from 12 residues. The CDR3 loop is CASSPPRDEQFF. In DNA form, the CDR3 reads TGTGCCAGCAGCCCCCCACGGGATGAGCAGTTCTTC.

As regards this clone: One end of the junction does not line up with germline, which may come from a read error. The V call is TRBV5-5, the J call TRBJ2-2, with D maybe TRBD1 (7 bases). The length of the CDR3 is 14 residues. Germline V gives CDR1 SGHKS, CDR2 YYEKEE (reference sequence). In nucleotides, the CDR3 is TGTGCCAGCAGCTTGGGTGCAGGGGGGCCGGAGTTGTTTTTT. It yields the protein CASSLGAGGPELFF.

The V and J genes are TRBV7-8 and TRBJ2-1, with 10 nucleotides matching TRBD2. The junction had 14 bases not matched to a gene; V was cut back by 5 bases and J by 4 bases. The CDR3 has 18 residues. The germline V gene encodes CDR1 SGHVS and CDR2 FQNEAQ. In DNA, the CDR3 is TGTGCCAGCAGCCCATCGGCTAGCGGGGGTTTGGTTTACAATGAGCAGTTCTTC. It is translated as CASSPSASGGLVYNEQFF.

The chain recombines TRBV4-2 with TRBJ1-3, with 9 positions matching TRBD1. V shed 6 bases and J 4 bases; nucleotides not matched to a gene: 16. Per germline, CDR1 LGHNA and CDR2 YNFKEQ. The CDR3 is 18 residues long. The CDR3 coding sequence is TGTGCCAGCAGACGGACAGGGGCTAGGGATCTGGGAGGAAACACCATATATTTT. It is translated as CASRRTGARDLGGNTIYF.

CDR3 sequence reads: CASSLDRAGGETQYF. In DNA, the CDR3 is TGTGCCAGCAGCTTAGACCGTGCGGGGGGAGAGACCCAGTACTTC. This chain connects TRBV7-7 to TRBJ2-5; 8 bases are shared with TRBD2. J gave up 4 bases and V 1 base, and 5 bases lay outside the gene matches. This CDR3 is built from 15 residues. CDR1 is SSHAT and CDR2 is FNYEAQ in the germline V gene (reference sequence).

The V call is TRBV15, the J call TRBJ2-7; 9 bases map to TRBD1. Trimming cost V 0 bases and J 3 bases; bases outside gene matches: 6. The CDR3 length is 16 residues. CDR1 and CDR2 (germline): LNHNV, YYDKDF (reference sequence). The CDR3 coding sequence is TGTGCCACCAGCAGAGAGCCCCCGGGACAGGGCTACGAGCAGTACTTC. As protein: CATSREPPGQGYEQYF.

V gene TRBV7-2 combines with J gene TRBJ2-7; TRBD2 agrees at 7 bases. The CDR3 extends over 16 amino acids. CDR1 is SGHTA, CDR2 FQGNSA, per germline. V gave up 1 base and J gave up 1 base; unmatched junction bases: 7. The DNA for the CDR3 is TGTGCCAGCAGCTTAGGGACTAGTCGTCGGTCCTACGAGCAGTACTTC. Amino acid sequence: CASSLGTSRRSYEQYF.

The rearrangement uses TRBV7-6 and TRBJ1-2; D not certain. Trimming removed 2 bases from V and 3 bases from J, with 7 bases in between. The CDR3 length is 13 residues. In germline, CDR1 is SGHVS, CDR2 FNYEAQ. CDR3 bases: TGTGCCAGCAGCTTATACATCGACTATGGCTACACCTTC. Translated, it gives CASSLYIDYGYTF.

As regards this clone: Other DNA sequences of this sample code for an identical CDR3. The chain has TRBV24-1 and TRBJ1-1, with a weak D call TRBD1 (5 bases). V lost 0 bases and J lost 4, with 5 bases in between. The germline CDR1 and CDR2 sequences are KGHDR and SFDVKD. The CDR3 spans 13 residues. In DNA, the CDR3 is TGTGCCACCAGTGATTTGACAGGCACTGAAGCTTTCTTT. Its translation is CATSDLTGTEAFF.

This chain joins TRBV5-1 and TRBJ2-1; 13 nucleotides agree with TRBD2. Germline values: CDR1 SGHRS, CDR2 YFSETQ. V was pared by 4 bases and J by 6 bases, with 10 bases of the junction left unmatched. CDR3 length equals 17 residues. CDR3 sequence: CASSPGRTSGGPNEQFF. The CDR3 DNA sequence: TGCGCCAGCAGCCCCGGTCGGACTAGCGGGGGCCCCAATGAGCAGTTCTTC.

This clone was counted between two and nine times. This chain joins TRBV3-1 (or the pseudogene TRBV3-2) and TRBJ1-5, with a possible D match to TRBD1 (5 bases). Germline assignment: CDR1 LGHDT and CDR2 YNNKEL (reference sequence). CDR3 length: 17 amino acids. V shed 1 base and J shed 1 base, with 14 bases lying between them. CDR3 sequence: CASSQGGGSRSNQPQHF. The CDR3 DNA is TGTGCCAGCAGCCAAGGGGGGGGGTCGAGGAGCAATCAGCCCCAGCATTTT.